These T cell receptor beta chains were read from a single sample in a study of vaccination and CD4 T cells after COVID-19. No cognate antigen is known for these TCRs. TCRdb called the PCR reads again in MiXCR, with one record for every CDR3 protein. The sample holds fewer than 8,000 distinct CDR3 sequences, roughly 38% seen once. The sequencing sample was made of CD4+ T cells from blood, cultured in vitro. The receptors originated from a human donor in good health. Both conserved end residues are part of each CDR3. D genes are given only for firm matches. Rows may omit the clone size; those that give it use once, few, many or a size class.

d_gene,v_gene,abundance,j_gene,CDR3nt,CDR3aa
TRBD2,TRBV11-2,-,TRBJ2-3,TGTGCCAGCAGCTTATCGGCGGGGGGCAACCTCTACACAGATACGCAGTATTTT,CASSLSAGGNLYTDTQYF
-,TRBV28,-,TRBJ1-3,TGTGCCAGCAGTTCAGGGCGAACCATATATTTT,CASSSGRTIYF
-,TRBV7-2,-,TRBJ1-5,TGTGCCAGCAGCTTACAGCAGGGGCGCAATCAGCCCCAGCATTTT,CASSLQQGRNQPQHF
-,TRBV20-1,few,TRBJ1-6,TGCAGTGCTACGAGGGAGCTTAATTCACCCCTCCACTTT,CSATRELNSPLHF
-,TRBV11-2,-,TRBJ2-7,TGTGCCAGCAGCTTAGTCCTCGGAAGCTCCTACGAGCAGTACTTC,CASSLVLGSSYEQYF
-,TRBV2,-,TRBJ1-2,TGTGCCAGCATTGGGAGAACCTATAACTATGGCTACACCTTC,CASIGRTYNYGYTF
-,TRBV30,once,TRBJ1-1,TGTGCCTGGAGTGTTTCGAAGGACCGGGGCACTGAAGCTTTCTTT,CAWSVSKDRGTEAFF
-,TRBV5-6,few,TRBJ1-1,TGTGCCAGCAGCTTGTGGGCGGCGAACACTGAAGCTTTCTTT,CASSLWAANTEAFF
TRBD1,TRBV19,few,TRBJ1-1,TGTGCCAGTAGTATTGGGCTCAGGGGGTACACTGAAGCTTTCTTT,CASSIGLRGYTEAFF
TRBD2,TRBV5-1,-,TRBJ2-1,TGCGCCAGCAGCAAGGTAGCGGGAGGGGTATACAATGAGCAGTTCTTC,CASSKVAGGVYNEQFF
TRBD2,TRBV7-2,-,TRBJ2-5,TGTGCCAGCAGGGGCGAGGGCGGGAGGCAAGAGACCCAGTACTTC,CASRGEGGRQETQYF
TRBD1,TRBV19,-,TRBJ1-5,TGTGCCAGTAGTATTAGGACAGGGGTCGGTAGCAATCAGCCCCAGCATTTT,CASSIRTGVGSNQPQHF
-,TRBV12-3/TRBV12-4,-,TRBJ1-2,TGTGCCAGCTCCTCGGGGGGCTTGGGAGGCTACACCTTC,CASSSGGLGGYTF
TRBD1,TRBV19,-,TRBJ1-1,TGTGCCAGTAGTCTCAGGACAGGGGGAAAGGGGACTGAAGCTTTCTTT,CASSLRTGGKGTEAFF
-,TRBV11-3,-,TRBJ1-1,TGTGCCAGCAGCTTTTATAAGAACACTGAAGCTTTCTTT,CASSFYKNTEAFF
-,TRBV7-2,-,TRBJ2-7,TGTGCCAGCAGCTTAACCCCCTCCGAGCAGTACTTC,CASSLTPSEQYF
-,TRBV20-1,-,TRBJ2-3,TGCAGTGCTAGATACCAGGGTACAGATACGCAGTATTTT,CSARYQGTDTQYF
TRBD1,TRBV2,-,TRBJ1-6,TGTGCCAGCACCGCCGGGACAGGGAATTCACCCCTCCACTTT,CASTAGTGNSPLHF
-,TRBV20-1,few,TRBJ1-3,TGCAGTGCTAGAGGCGGCCGGGGTTCCTCTGGAAACACCATATATTTT,CSARGGRGSSGNTIYF
-,TRBV10-1,-,TRBJ1-4,TGCGCCAGCAGTATGGGGAATGAAAAACTGTTTTTT,CASSMGNEKLFF
TRBD1,TRBV2,medium-sized,TRBJ1-5,TGTGCCAGCGGCAGGGGGAGAAGCAATCAGCCCCAGCATTTT,CASGRGRSNQPQHF
-,TRBV18,-,TRBJ1-1,TGTGCCAGCTCCGCGGAGACCACTGAAGCTTTCTTT,CASSAETTEAFF
TRBD1,TRBV29-1,-,TRBJ1-2,TGCAGCGTTGAGGTCCGGCAGGGGGCCGGGTATGGCTACACCTTC,CSVEVRQGAGYGYTF
-,TRBV21-1,-,TRBJ1-3,TGTGCCAGCAGCAAAGGAACAGGGGAAAACACCATATATTTT,CASSKGTGENTIYF
-,TRBV21-1,-,TRBJ1-2,TGTGCCAGCAGCAAAGCTCGGGGTTTGGCCTATGGCTACACCTTC,CASSKARGLAYGYTF
-,TRBV12-3/TRBV12-4,-,TRBJ1-2,TGTGCCAGTAGGGGCCGCCGGTCCGAGACCCCCTCGGGCTATGGCTACACCTTC,CASRGRRSETPSGYGYTF
-,TRBV6-1,few,TRBJ1-2,TGTGCCAGCGGCAGAGCGGGACGGGACTATGGCTACACCTTC,CASGRAGRDYGYTF
-,TRBV27,-,TRBJ2-2,TGTGCCAGCAGCCCATATTCTGTGACCGGGGAGCTGTTTTTT,CASSPYSVTGELFF
TRBD2,TRBV7-8,few,TRBJ2-5,TGTGCCAGCAGCCCCACTAGCGGGACCTTCTTGGCCCAGTACTTC,CASSPTSGTFLAQYF
TRBD1,TRBV2,few,TRBJ1-2,TGTGCCACCAGAGAGGGACAGGTCTATGGCTACACCTTC,CATREGQVYGYTF
-,TRBV6-1,-,TRBJ1-6,TGTGCCAGCAGTGAAAGGGTCTCCTATAATTCACCCCTCCACTTT,CASSERVSYNSPLHF
-,TRBV7-2,few,TRBJ2-7,TGTGCCAGCAGCCCCCGCCGAGAATCCTACGAGCAGTACTTC,CASSPRRESYEQYF
TRBD1,TRBV25-1,-,TRBJ2-7,TGTGCCAGCACCGAGCGAGGACAGGCGACTGCCGAGCAGTACTTC,CASTERGQATAEQYF
TRBD1,TRBV12-3/TRBV12-4,-,TRBJ1-1,TGTGCCAGCAGTTACAGGGGAGACACTGAAGCTTTCTTT,CASSYRGDTEAFF
-,TRBV20-1,few,TRBJ2-3,TGCAGTGCCACCTGGGGGGGGCCGAACACAGATACGCAGTATTTT,CSATWGGPNTDTQYF
-,TRBV12-3/TRBV12-4,few,TRBJ1-2,TGTGCCAGCAGTTTAGAGGGGTCAGGGGTTTATGGCTACACCTTC,CASSLEGSGVYGYTF
TRBD2,TRBV5-1,-,TRBJ2-2,TGCGCCAGCAGCTTGGCGGGACTAGCGGGAGGAGTTAACACCGGGGAGCTGTTTTTT,CASSLAGLAGGVNTGELFF
TRBD2,TRBV2,few,TRBJ2-3,TGTGCCAGCCGTCCGGGGGGGGGAAGCACAGATACGCAGTATTTT,CASRPGGGSTDTQYF
-,TRBV11-1,-,TRBJ2-1,TGTGCCAGCAGCTTATTGGCGCCTGGGATGAGCTCCTACAATGAGCAGTTCTTC,CASSLLAPGMSSYNEQFF
TRBD1,TRBV19,few,TRBJ1-5,TGTGCCAGTAGTATAGGGGACAGGGGCTATCAGCCCCAGCATTTT,CASSIGDRGYQPQHF
-,TRBV12-3/TRBV12-4,-,TRBJ2-4,TGTGCCAGCAGTCGTAACGCCGGACTAGCCAAAAACATTCAGTACTTC,CASSRNAGLAKNIQYF
-,TRBV29-1,-,TRBJ1-1,TGCAGCGTTGACAGGATCACTGAAGCTTTCTTT,CSVDRITEAFF
-,TRBV20-1,-,TRBJ2-7,TGCAGTGCTGCACCGGGACTAGGGGGCCACGAGCAGTACTTC,CSAAPGLGGHEQYF
-,TRBV20-1,-,TRBJ1-4,TGCAGTGCGGGGAGCGGGCGGGTTAATGAAAAACTGTTTTTT,CSAGSGRVNEKLFF
-,TRBV6-2/TRBV6-3,-,TRBJ1-5,TGTGCCAGCAGTGAGGGCCTCCGTCCTACCAATCAGCCCCAGCATTTT,CASSEGLRPTNQPQHF
-,TRBV6-5,few,TRBJ2-2,TGTGCCAGCAGTTACTTTATCGGCTCCATGAGAACCGGGGAGCTGTTTTTT,CASSYFIGSMRTGELFF
TRBD1,TRBV6-1,few,TRBJ2-5,TGTGCCAGCAGAAGGACAGGGGGTGGAGAGACCCAGTACTTC,CASRRTGGGETQYF
TRBD1,TRBV2,-,TRBJ2-7,TGTGCCAGCAAAAGGACAGGGGGGAGTGAGCAGTACTTC,CASKRTGGSEQYF
-,TRBV6-1,-,TRBJ1-3,TGTGCCAGCAGGATGAGGGGCAGGGCCAGAACAAACACCATATATTTT,CASRMRGRARTNTIYF
TRBD1,TRBV20-1,-,TRBJ1-6,TGCAGTGCAATGGTCGACAGGGATAAGTTTCGGAATTCACCCCTCCACTTT,CSAMVDRDKFRNSPLHF
TRBD2,TRBV11-2,-,TRBJ2-5,TGTGCCAGCAGCTTGGGCGCTAGCGGGGGCCAAGAGACCCAGTACTTC,CASSLGASGGQETQYF
-,TRBV12-3/TRBV12-4,-,TRBJ2-5,TGTGCCAGCAGGGGAGTGAAGACCCAGTACTTC,CASRGVKTQYF
-,TRBV21-1,-,TRBJ2-5,TGTGCCAGCAGCAATGAGCGGGGAAAACAAGAGACCCAGTACTTC,CASSNERGKQETQYF
-,TRBV20-1,-,TRBJ2-1,TGCAGTGCTTTAGACGTCGGACGGGTCGGAGAGCAGTTCTTC,CSALDVGRVGEQFF
TRBD2,TRBV19,-,TRBJ2-1,TGTGCCAGTAGTTTAGGACTAGCGGGCCTATACAATGAGCAGTTCTTC,CASSLGLAGLYNEQFF
-,TRBV11-2,few,TRBJ1-6,TGTGCCAGCAGCTTAGGACCGAGTAATTCACCCCTCCACTTT,CASSLGPSNSPLHF
-,TRBV7-8,-,TRBJ2-1,TGTGCCAGCAGCTTAGTTCGCCTAGCGAGTTACAATGAGCAGTTCTTC,CASSLVRLASYNEQFF